This passage covers 17 T cell receptor beta chains from one sample sequenced in a study of blood T cells in healthy people across ages. A second roughly 6 to 12 cycle PCR used barcoded and J-beta primers. TCRdb ran MiXCR on the 5' RACE reads and lists one entry per CDR3 protein. The sample includes about 1.1 million distinct CDR3 sequences, under 40% of them seen just once. The source material was blood. Receptors were obtained from a man aged 18 to 29 in good health.

There are a few counts of this clonotype. It is unclear where the CDR3 begins or ends on the DNA, so no DNA is shown, and the CDR3 is as TCRdb lists it. The chain links TRBV12-3 or TRBV12-4 to TRBJ2-1; TRBD1, the D gene given by the table, was not confirmed from the DNA. Termini included, the CDR3 measures 11 amino acids. The CDR3 sequence is CASSFGGGAFF.

The chain carries TRBV20-1 and TRBJ2-1, with D possibly TRBD2 on 7 matching bases. The CDR3 spans 16 residues. The germline V and J ends were trimmed by 0 bases and 7 bases, with 19 bases remaining between them. Germline V lookup: CDR1 DFQATT, CDR2 SNEGSKA (reference sequence). CDR3 loop: CSARDGGGRGRNEQFF. The CDR3 DNA follows: TGCAGTGCTAGAGATGGGGGGGGGCGGGGTAGGAATGAGCAGTTCTTC.

The chain combines TRBV4-2 with TRBJ2-4; perhaps D is TRBD1 or TRBD2 (6 bases each). CDR3 length: 17 amino acids. The germline V and J ends were trimmed by 0 bases and 0 bases, with 12 bases remaining between them. Germline assignment: CDR1 LGHNA and CDR2 YNFKEQ. CDR3 in amino acids: CASSQDAQGLAKNIQYF. Here the CDR3 DNA reads TGTGCCAGCAGCCAAGATGCACAGGGACTAGCCAAAAACATTCAGTACTTC.

The chain is built from TRBV6-6 and TRBJ2-4; D might be TRBD2 (7 bases). The CDR3 has 15 amino acids. Trimming removed 6 bases at V and 5 bases at J, with 17 bases between. Germline V lookup: CDR1 MNHNY, CDR2 SVGAGI (reference sequence). The CDR3 DNA reads as TGTGCCAGCAGCCTTAGGGGGGGGGAACAAAACATTCAGTACTTC. Translating gives CASSLRGGEQNIQYF.

V usage is TRBV28 and J usage is TRBJ2-3, with D unclear. Germline loops: CDR1 MDHEN, CDR2 SYDVKM. The length of the CDR3 is 12 residues. V lost 3 bases and J lost 5, with 6 bases in between. The CDR3 loop reads CASSFRRDTQYF. The CDR3 coding sequence is TGTGCCAGCAGTTTTAGGAGAGATACGCAGTATTTT.

This clonotype was seen ten or more times. This chain links TRBV7-2 with TRBJ1-5, with D uncertain. CDR1 and CDR2 from the germline V gene are SGHTA and FQGNSA. With 2 bases removed from V and 2 bases from J, the gap between germline ends came to 4 bases. The CDR3 loop spans 13 amino acids. CDR3: CASSLQGNQPQHF. The CDR3 DNA is TGTGCCAGCAGCTTACAGGGCAATCAGCCCCAGCATTTT.

J is TRBJ2-3 and V is TRBV6-4, with 10 positions matching TRBD2. The junction had 6 bases not matched to a gene; V was cut back by 3 bases and J by 6 bases. There are 15 residues in the CDR3. Germline CDR1 MRHNA, CDR2 SNTAGT. CDR3 region: CASSESGGAVDTQYF. The CDR3 DNA follows: TGTGCCAGCAGTGAAAGCGGGGGGGCCGTTGATACGCAGTATTTT.

The chain employs TRBV28 and TRBJ2-1, with 7 bases fitting TRBD1. The junction had 11 bases not matched to a gene; V was cut back by 6 bases and J by 9 bases. The CDR3 loop spans 14 amino acids. In germline, CDR1 is MDHEN, CDR2 SYDVKM. CDR3 protein: CASRTGLVSSEQFF. The DNA of the CDR3 is TGTGCCAGCAGGACAGGGCTGGTATCCAGTGAGCAGTTCTTC. Using reference TRBV28 and TRBJ2-1 for the parts outside the CDR3, the full variable domain is DVKVTQSSRYLVKRTGEKVFLECVQDMDHENMFWYRQDPGLGLRLIYFSYDVKMKEKGDIPEGYSVSREKKERFSLILESASTNQTSMYLCASRTGLVSSEQFFGPGTRLTVL.

This clonotype was recorded a few times. This chain joins TRBV9 and TRBJ2-2; 11 bases fit TRBD2. The ends lost 1 base at V and 0 bases at J; junction bases unmatched: 2. CDR1 SGDLS and CDR2 YYNGEE come from the germline V gene. The CDR3 is made up of 17 amino acids. The CDR3 spells CASSVSTSGANTGELFF. CDR3 bases: TGTGCCAGCAGCGTATCGACTAGCGGGGCGAACACCGGGGAGCTGTTTTTT.

This clonotype was found many times. The chain is built from TRBV5-1 and TRBJ2-1; no firm D call. The CDR3 has 15 amino acids. V dropped 1 base and J dropped 2 bases, with 10 bases sitting between them. The germline V gene encodes CDR1 SGHRS and CDR2 YFSETQ. The CDR3 coding sequence is TGCGCCAGCAGCTTGTCCGGGTATACCTACAATGAGCAGTTCTTC. This encodes CASSLSGYTYNEQFF.

The chain has TRBV29-1 and TRBJ1-1; D unclear. The CDR3 runs to 13 residues. In germline, CDR1 is SQVTM, CDR2 ANQGSEA. V was clipped by 4 bases and J by 5 bases, with 14 bases between them. The CDR3 sequence: CSVATGVWTEAFF. For the CDR3, the DNA is TGCAGCGTTGCGACCGGCGTATGGACTGAAGCTTTCTTT.

This chain links TRBV12-3 or TRBV12-4 with TRBJ1-2; D is undetermined. Trimming cost V 3 bases and J 0 bases, with 8 bases left between them. This CDR3 is built from 14 residues. The CDR3 sequence: CASSLSYSNYGYTF. Written as DNA, the CDR3 is TGTGCCAGCAGTTTGTCGTACTCTAACTATGGCTACACCTTC.

This chain connects TRBV15 to TRBJ2-5; no reliable D call. CDR1 is LNHNV, CDR2 YYDKDF, per germline (reference sequence). The CDR3 spans 15 residues. The ends were cut back, 0 bases at V and 3 bases at J, with 11 bases in the middle. The CDR3 nucleotides read TGTGCCACCAGCAGAGATGGCAGCGTGAAAGAGACCCAGTACTTC. Translation gives CATSRDGSVKETQYF.

This clonotype was counted a few times. The V call is TRBV12-3 or TRBV12-4, the J call TRBJ2-1, with D unclear. V gave up 6 bases and J gave up 7 bases, with 7 bases separating them. This CDR3 has 11 residues. CDR3 bases: TGTGCCAGCAGCAATGGGAATGAGCAGTTCTTC. Its protein is CASSNGNEQFF.

This clonotype has a handful of counts. This sequence joins TRBV3-1 and TRBJ2-5; 11 bases fit TRBD1. The germline gives CDR1 LGHDT, CDR2 YNNKEL (reference sequence). The V gene end was trimmed by 1 base and the J gene end by 4 bases; junction bases not matched to a gene: 5. The CDR3 loop spans 16 amino acids. CDR3 nucleotide sequence: TGTGCCAGCAGCCAAGTAATCGGGACAGGGGGAGAGACCCAGTACTTC. This sequence encodes CASSQVIGTGGETQYF.

CDR3 sequence: CASSQDSGSNYGYTF. Here the CDR3 DNA reads TGTGCCAGCAGCCAAGATAGCGGCTCTAACTATGGCTACACCTTC. The V call is TRBV14, the J call TRBJ1-2; D not resolved. The ends were cut back, 0 bases at V and 0 bases at J, with 8 bases in the middle. The CDR3 is made up of 15 amino acids. The germline CDR1 and CDR2 sequences are SGHDN and FVKESK.

In regard to this clonotype: A much bigger clone sits one base away, suggesting this may be a read error. This chain uses TRBV9 with TRBJ2-1; a weak D match, TRBD1 (6 bases). V was clipped by 3 bases and J by 4 bases, with 17 bases between them. The V gene's germline CDR1 is SGDLS and CDR2 YYNGEE. The CDR3 loop spans 16 amino acids. CDR3 loop: CASSAEGHVGYNEQFF. The CDR3 DNA reads as TGTGCCAGCAGCGCTGAGGGACATGTGGGATACAATGAGCAGTTCTTC.